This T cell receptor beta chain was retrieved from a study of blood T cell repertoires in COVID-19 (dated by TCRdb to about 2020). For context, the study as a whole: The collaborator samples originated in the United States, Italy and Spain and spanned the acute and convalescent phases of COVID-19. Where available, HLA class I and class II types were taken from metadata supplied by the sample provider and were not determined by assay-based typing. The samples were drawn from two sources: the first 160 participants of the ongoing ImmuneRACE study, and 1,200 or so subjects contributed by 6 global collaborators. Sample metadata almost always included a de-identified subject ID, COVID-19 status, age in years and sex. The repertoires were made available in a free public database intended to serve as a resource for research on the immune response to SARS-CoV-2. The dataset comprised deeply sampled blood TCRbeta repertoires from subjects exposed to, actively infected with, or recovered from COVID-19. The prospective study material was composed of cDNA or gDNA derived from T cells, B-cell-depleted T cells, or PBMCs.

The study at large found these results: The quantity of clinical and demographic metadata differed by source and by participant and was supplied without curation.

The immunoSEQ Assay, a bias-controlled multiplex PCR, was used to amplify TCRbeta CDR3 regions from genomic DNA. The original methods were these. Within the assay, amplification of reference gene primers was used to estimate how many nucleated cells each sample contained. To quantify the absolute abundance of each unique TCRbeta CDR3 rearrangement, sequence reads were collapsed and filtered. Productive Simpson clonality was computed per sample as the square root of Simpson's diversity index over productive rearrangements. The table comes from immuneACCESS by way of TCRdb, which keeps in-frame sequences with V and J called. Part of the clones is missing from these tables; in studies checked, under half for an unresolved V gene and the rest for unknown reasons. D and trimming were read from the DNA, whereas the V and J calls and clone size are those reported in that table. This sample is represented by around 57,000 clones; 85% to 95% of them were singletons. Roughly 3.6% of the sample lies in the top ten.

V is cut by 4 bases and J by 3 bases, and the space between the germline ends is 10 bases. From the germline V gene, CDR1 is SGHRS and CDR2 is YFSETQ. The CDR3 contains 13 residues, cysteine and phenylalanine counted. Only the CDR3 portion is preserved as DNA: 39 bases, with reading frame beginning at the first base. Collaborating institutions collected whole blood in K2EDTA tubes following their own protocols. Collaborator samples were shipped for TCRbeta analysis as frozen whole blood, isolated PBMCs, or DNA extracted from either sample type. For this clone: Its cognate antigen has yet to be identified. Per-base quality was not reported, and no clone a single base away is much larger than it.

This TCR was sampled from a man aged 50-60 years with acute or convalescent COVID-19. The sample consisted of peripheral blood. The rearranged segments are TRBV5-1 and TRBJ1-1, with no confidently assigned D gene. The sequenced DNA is TGCGCCAGCAGCCCCCTCCCGGACACTGAAGCTTTCTTT. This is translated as CASSPLPDTEAFF.